The rows below give T cell receptor beta chains drawn from one sample of a study of T-cell memory formation after mild COVID-19. TCRdb processed the 5' RACE reads anew with MiXCR; each CDR3 protein has one entry. This sample yields almost 550,000 distinct CDR3 sequences, of which about a fifth are seen a single time; under 15% belongs to the top ten. Material: PBMCs or a T cell subset sorted from them (not recorded which). Receptors were obtained from an adult woman who had mild COVID-19 (a few samples of this study predate the infection). Cell type and time point are not known. Each CDR3 is given with its conserved first and last residue. A D gene is named only where the DNA matches it firmly. Not every row has a clone size; where given, it reads once, few, many or a size class.

v_call: TRBV19; clone_size: -; j_call: TRBJ1-2; d_call: -; cdr3_aa: CASISTVNANYGYTF; cdr3_nt: TGTGCCAGTATATCGACAGTCAATGCTAACTATGGCTACACCTTC
v_call: TRBV20-1; clone_size: -; j_call: TRBJ1-3; d_call: -; cdr3_aa: CSAARQASGNTIYF; cdr3_nt: TGCAGTGCCGCCCGACAGGCCTCTGGAAACACCATATATTTT
v_call: TRBV7-6; clone_size: -; j_call: TRBJ2-3; d_call: TRBD1; cdr3_aa: CASSSRTGPADTQYF; cdr3_nt: TGTGCCAGCAGCTCCCGGACAGGGCCGGCAGATACGCAGTATTTT
v_call: TRBV12-3/TRBV12-4; clone_size: -; j_call: TRBJ1-1; d_call: TRBD1; cdr3_aa: CASSHDRGMNTEAFF; cdr3_nt: TGTGCCAGCAGTCACGACAGGGGAATGAACACTGAAGCTTTCTTT
v_call: TRBV4-1; clone_size: -; j_call: TRBJ2-2; d_call: -; cdr3_aa: CASSQDGGTGELFF; cdr3_nt: TGCGCCAGCAGCCAAGACGGGGGAACCGGGGAGCTGTTTTTT
v_call: TRBV25-1; clone_size: -; j_call: TRBJ2-6; d_call: TRBD1; cdr3_aa: CASSGTGGLGANVLTF; cdr3_nt: TGTGCCAGCAGTGGGACAGGGGGGCTTGGGGCCAACGTCCTGACTTTC
v_call: TRBV29-1; clone_size: -; j_call: TRBJ2-2; d_call: TRBD2; cdr3_aa: CSVEWLGLAGQTNTGELFF; cdr3_nt: TGCAGCGTTGAATGGTTGGGACTAGCGGGCCAGACGAACACCGGGGAGCTGTTTTTT
v_call: TRBV4-3; clone_size: -; j_call: TRBJ1-6; d_call: TRBD1; cdr3_aa: CASSQEPGQRPDSPLHF; cdr3_nt: TGCGCCAGCAGCCAAGAGCCGGGACAGCGCCCGGATTCACCCCTCCACTTT
v_call: TRBV29-1; clone_size: few; j_call: TRBJ2-5; d_call: TRBD1; cdr3_aa: CSVEYSRNRGQTQYF; cdr3_nt: TGCAGCGTTGAGTATTCGAGGAACAGGGGGCAGACCCAGTACTTC
v_call: TRBV20-1; clone_size: -; j_call: TRBJ2-7; d_call: -; cdr3_aa: CSATRLTGYEQYF; cdr3_nt: TGCAGTGCTACCCGACTTACCGGCTACGAGCAGTACTTC
v_call: TRBV19; clone_size: few; j_call: TRBJ2-2; d_call: TRBD2; cdr3_aa: CASSIPGLAGVTNTGELFF; cdr3_nt: TGTGCCAGTAGTATCCCAGGACTAGCGGGAGTCACGAACACCGGGGAGCTGTTTTTT
v_call: TRBV9; clone_size: many; j_call: TRBJ2-1; d_call: -; cdr3_aa: CASSVVGGARYNEQFF; cdr3_nt: TGTGCCAGCAGCGTAGTGGGGGGGGCCCGTTACAATGAGCAGTTCTTC
v_call: TRBV5-1; clone_size: few; j_call: TRBJ2-3; d_call: -; cdr3_aa: CASSLDPTGASTDTQYF; cdr3_nt: TGCGCCAGCAGCTTGGACCCAACAGGAGCTAGCACAGATACGCAGTATTTT
v_call: TRBV9; clone_size: -; j_call: TRBJ2-1; d_call: TRBD2; cdr3_aa: CASSVGSGGVKEQFF; cdr3_nt: TGTGCCAGCAGCGTAGGTAGCGGGGGTGTAAAAGAGCAGTTCTTC
v_call: TRBV7-2; clone_size: -; j_call: TRBJ2-7; d_call: -; cdr3_aa: CASSLSRDRRPHEQYF; cdr3_nt: TGTGCCAGCAGCTTATCGCGGGACAGACGACCACACGAGCAGTACTTC
v_call: TRBV20-1; clone_size: -; j_call: TRBJ2-7; d_call: TRBD2; cdr3_aa: CSARMGLAGDEEQYF; cdr3_nt: TGCAGTGCTAGGATGGGACTAGCGGGAGACGAAGAGCAGTACTTC
v_call: TRBV7-2; clone_size: -; j_call: TRBJ1-2; d_call: TRBD1; cdr3_aa: CASSRGGEKGYTF; cdr3_nt: TGTGCCAGCAGCCGAGGGGGCGAAAAAGGCTACACCTTC
v_call: TRBV15; clone_size: few; j_call: TRBJ1-1; d_call: -; cdr3_aa: CATSRATLLGHEDTEAFF; cdr3_nt: TGTGCCACCAGCAGAGCCACTCTCCTCGGGCATGAGGACACTGAAGCTTTCTTT
v_call: TRBV9; clone_size: -; j_call: TRBJ2-1; d_call: TRBD2; cdr3_aa: CASSVGGTSSYNEQFF; cdr3_nt: TGTGCCAGCAGCGTAGGTGGGACTAGCTCCTACAATGAGCAGTTCTTC
v_call: TRBV20-1; clone_size: few; j_call: TRBJ2-3; d_call: TRBD1; cdr3_aa: CSARGLRDRATSTDTQYF; cdr3_nt: TGCAGTGCTAGAGGGTTGCGGGACAGGGCTACTAGCACAGATACGCAGTATTTT
v_call: TRBV14; clone_size: -; j_call: TRBJ1-3; d_call: -; cdr3_aa: CASSQGGRPFGNTIYF; cdr3_nt: TGTGCCAGCAGCCAAGGGGGCAGGCCGTTTGGAAACACCATATATTTT
v_call: TRBV5-1; clone_size: few; j_call: TRBJ2-1; d_call: TRBD2; cdr3_aa: CASSRRASGRASYNEQFF; cdr3_nt: TGCGCCAGCAGCCGCCGGGCTAGCGGGAGGGCCTCGTACAATGAGCAGTTCTTC